This is a list of T cell receptor beta chains from one sample in a study of blood T cell repertoires in COVID-19. Sequencing used immunoSEQ multiplex PCR; TCRdb keeps in-frame clones, though not all of them. The table shows roughly 140,000 clones, with around 85% occurring only once. Material for sequencing was peripheral blood. These receptors came from a woman aged 40 to 50 with active or convalescent COVID-19. CDR3s include the opening cysteine and the closing phenylalanine or tryptophan. The order of the fields is clone size, J gene, V gene, CDR3 length, CDR3 protein. Clone size appears in some rows only: once, few, many, or a class for an expanded clone.

>NA|TRBJ2-1|TRBV2|15
CASRQTSGGYNEQFF
>once|TRBJ1-5|TRBV6-5|16
CASSYSGRGYNQPQHF
>NA|TRBJ1-2|TRBV5-1|14
CASSLDGNSYGYTF
>NA|TRBJ1-1|TRBV28|16
CASSQGVRTANTEAFF
>NA|TRBJ1-1|TRBV27|19
CASSLYPAATGSKNTEAFF
>NA|TRBJ2-1|TRBV6-2/TRBV6-3|15
CASSYSGAPHNEQFF
>NA|TRBJ1-6|TRBV5-4|14
CASSLDRGTSPLHF
>NA|TRBJ1-2|TRBV21-1|17
CASRTITPGSRNSGYTF
>NA|TRBJ2-7|TRBV6-5|14
CASSYSQGVYEQYF
>NA|TRBJ2-2|TRBV11-3|14
CASSLDEGSGELFF
>NA|TRBJ2-7|TRBV11-2|18
CASSRDLPGGGSSYEQYF
>NA|TRBJ2-7|TRBV6-5|15
CASSRSGVGANEQYF
>NA|TRBJ1-2|TRBV5-1|17
CASTNQPGQGRNYGYTF
>NA|TRBJ2-7|TRBV3-1/TRBV3-2|14
CASSQGGGPYEQYF
>NA|TRBJ2-5|TRBV6-2/TRBV6-3|14
CASSPLGRQETQYF
>NA|TRBJ1-2|TRBV30|13
CAWSAGGYYGYTF
>NA|TRBJ1-1|TRBV28|13
CATDSPPNTEAFF
>NA|TRBJ2-1|TRBV3-1/TRBV3-2|14
CASSTGLAGLEQFF
>NA|TRBJ2-7|TRBV6-5|14
CASRPTGARDEQYF
>NA|TRBJ1-6|TRBV4-2|15
CASSQDPQGASPLHF
>NA|TRBJ1-4|TRBV28|14
CASSLVGGDEKLFF
>NA|TRBJ1-2|TRBV11-2|15
CASSPFVESTYGYTF
>NA|TRBJ2-1|TRBV20-1|14
CSASKEGRGNEQFF
>NA|TRBJ2-5|TRBV6-2/TRBV6-3|14
CASSYLQGAKTQYF
>once|TRBJ2-2|TRBV28|14
CATRGGANTGELFF
>NA|TRBJ2-1|TRBV7-2|14
CASSLGQGVQEQFF
>NA|TRBJ1-4|TRBV5-4|14
CASSLDQGGEKLFF
>few|TRBJ1-5|TRBV28|16
CASSPRGFAMGQPQHF
>NA|TRBJ2-7|TRBV19|16
CALRGGPQPPFYEQYF
>NA|TRBJ2-1|TRBV18|19
CASSPTRTRTSGRDNEQFF
>NA|TRBJ1-1|TRBV28|14
CASSWAFSGTEAFF
>NA|TRBJ1-2|TRBV3-1/TRBV3-2|15
CASSQDHRAEGGYTF
>NA|TRBJ1-2|TRBV19|14
CASSKGQGPYGYTF
>NA|TRBJ1-1|TRBV12-3/TRBV12-4|13
CASTVSRGTEAFF
>NA|TRBJ2-7|TRBV18|15
CASSPSAGGLNEQYF
>NA|TRBJ1-5|TRBV27|15
CASNSLDRVDQPQHF
>NA|TRBJ2-3|TRBV5-1|20
CASSLVGYGARGRGTDTQYF
>NA|TRBJ1-1|TRBV6-2/TRBV6-3|15
CASSYGGDFNTEAFF
>NA|TRBJ2-7|TRBV7-2|14
CASSLARGTYEQYF
>NA|TRBJ1-1|TRBV6-6|13
CASRGAGNTEAFF
>NA|TRBJ1-3|TRBV19|14
CASKPTGTGNTIYF
>NA|TRBJ1-3|TRBV5-4|15
CASSLGPSSGNTIYF